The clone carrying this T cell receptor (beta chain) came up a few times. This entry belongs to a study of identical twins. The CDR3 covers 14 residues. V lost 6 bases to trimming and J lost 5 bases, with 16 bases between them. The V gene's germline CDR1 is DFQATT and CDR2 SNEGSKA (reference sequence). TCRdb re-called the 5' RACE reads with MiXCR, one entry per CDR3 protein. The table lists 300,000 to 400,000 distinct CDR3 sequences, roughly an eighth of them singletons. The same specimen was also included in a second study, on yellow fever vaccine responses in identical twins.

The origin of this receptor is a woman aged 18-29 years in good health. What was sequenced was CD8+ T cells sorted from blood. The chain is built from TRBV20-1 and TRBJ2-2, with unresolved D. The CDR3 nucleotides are TGCAGTGCCACCCGGGCCCTGGGGACCGGGGAGCTGTTTTTT. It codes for CSATRALGTGELFF.